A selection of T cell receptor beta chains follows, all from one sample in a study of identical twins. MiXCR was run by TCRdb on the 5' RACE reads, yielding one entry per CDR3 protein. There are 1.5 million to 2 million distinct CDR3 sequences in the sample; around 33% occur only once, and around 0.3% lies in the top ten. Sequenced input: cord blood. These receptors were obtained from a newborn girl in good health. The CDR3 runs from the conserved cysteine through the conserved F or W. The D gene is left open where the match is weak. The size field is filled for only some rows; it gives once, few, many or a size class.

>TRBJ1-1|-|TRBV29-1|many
CSVETGAFF
TGCAGCGTTGAAACAGGAGCTTTCTTT
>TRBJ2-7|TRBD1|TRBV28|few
CASRPTGGYREQYF
TGTGCCAGCAGGCCTACAGGGGGTTATAGAGAGCAGTACTTC
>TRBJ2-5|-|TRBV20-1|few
CSARAGLYQETQYF
TGCAGTGCTAGAGCGGGACTGTACCAAGAGACCCAGTACTTC
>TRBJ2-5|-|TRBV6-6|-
CASSRWAGETQYF
TGTGCCAGCAGCAGATGGGCAGGGGAGACCCAGTACTTC
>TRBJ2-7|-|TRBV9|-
CASSVDGHTYPSSYNEQYF
TGTGCCAGCAGCGTCGACGGCCATACCTACCCGAGCTCCTACAATGAGCAGTACTTC
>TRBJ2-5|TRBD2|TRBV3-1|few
CASSPASGGNQETQYF
TGTGCCAGCAGTCCGGCTAGCGGGGGAAACCAAGAGACCCAGTACTTC
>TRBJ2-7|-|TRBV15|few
CATSRGNANEQYF
TGTGCCACCAGCAGAGGGAACGCAAACGAGCAGTACTTC
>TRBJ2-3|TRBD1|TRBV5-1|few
CASSTYRGLDTQYF
TGCGCCAGCAGCACCTACAGGGGGCTGGATACGCAGTATTTT
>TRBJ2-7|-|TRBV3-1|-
CASSQGELSYEQYF
TGTGCCAGCAGCCAAGGAGAGCTCTCCTACGAGCAGTACTTC
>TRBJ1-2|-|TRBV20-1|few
CSASSDFRDADGYTF
TGCAGTGCTAGTTCGGACTTCCGGGACGCCGATGGCTACACCTTC
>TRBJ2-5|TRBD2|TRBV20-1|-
CSARAPSGRNEQYF
TGCAGTGCTAGAGCTCCTAGCGGGAGGAATGAGCAGTACTTC
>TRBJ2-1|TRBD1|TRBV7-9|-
CASSRGQGVYNEQFF
TGTGCCAGCAGCCGGGGACAGGGGGTTTACAATGAGCAGTTCTTC
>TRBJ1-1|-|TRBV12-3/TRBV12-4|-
CASSLLAGTHGEAFF
TGTGCCAGCAGTTTATTGGCCGGGACCCACGGTGAAGCTTTCTTT
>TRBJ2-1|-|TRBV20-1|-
CSARVAGPDKHNEQFF
TGCAGTGCTAGAGTTGCGGGTCCGGATAAGCACAATGAGCAGTTCTTC
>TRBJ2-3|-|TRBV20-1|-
CSARDEGHTDTQYF
TGCAGTGCTAGAGATGAGGGTCACACAGATACGCAGTATTTT
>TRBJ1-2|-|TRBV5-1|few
CASSLISSAYGYTF
TGCGCCAGCAGCTTGATATCTTCTGCTTATGGCTACACCTTC
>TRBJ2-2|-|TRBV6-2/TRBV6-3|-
CASRATPNTWELFF
TGTGCCAGCAGGGCGACCCCGAACACCTGGGAGCTGTTTTTT
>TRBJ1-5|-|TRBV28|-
CASSSPPNSNQPQHF
TGTGCCAGCAGTTCCCCTCCCAATAGCAATCAGCCCCAGCATTTT
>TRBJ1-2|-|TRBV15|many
CATSRASGNYGYTF
TGTGCCACCAGCAGAGCGTCCGGTAACTATGGCTACACCTTC
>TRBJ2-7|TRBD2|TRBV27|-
CASSFRTSGTYEQYF
TGTGCCAGCAGTTTTCGAACTAGCGGAACCTACGAGCAGTACTTC
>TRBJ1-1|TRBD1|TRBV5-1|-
CASGQGFKNTEAFF
TGCGCCAGCGGACAGGGGTTCAAGAACACTGAAGCTTTCTTT
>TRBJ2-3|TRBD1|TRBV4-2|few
CASSRSGTGKVDTQYF
TGTGCCAGCAGCCGATCCGGGACAGGGAAGGTGGATACGCAGTATTTT
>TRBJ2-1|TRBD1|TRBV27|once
CASSSGQGVQETQFF
TGTGCCAGCAGTTCCGGACAGGGGGTGCAAGAGACCCAGTTCTTC
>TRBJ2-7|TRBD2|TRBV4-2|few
CASFPKREGGREQYF
TGTGCCAGTTTCCCTAAGCGGGAGGGAGGGCGCGAGCAGTACTTC
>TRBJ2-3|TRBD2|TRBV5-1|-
CAGSEGLAGTDTQYF
TGCGCCGGCAGCGAGGGACTAGCGGGGACAGATACGCAGTATTTT
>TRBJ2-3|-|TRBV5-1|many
CASSEADTQYF
TGTGCCAGCAGTGAAGCAGATACGCAGTATTTT
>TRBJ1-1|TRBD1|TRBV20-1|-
CSARGQGVEAFF
TGCAGTGCTAGGGGACAGGGGGTTGAAGCTTTCTTT
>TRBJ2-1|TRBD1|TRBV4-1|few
CASSRMTGKPYNEQFF
TGCGCCAGCAGCCGAATGACAGGGAAACCCTACAATGAGCAGTTCTTC
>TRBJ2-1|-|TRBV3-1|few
CASSQSGFSYNEQFF
TGTGCCAGCAGCCAGAGCGGGTTCTCCTACAATGAGCAGTTCTTC
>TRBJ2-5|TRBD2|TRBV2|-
CASEPGLAAYQETQYF
TGTGCCAGCGAGCCCGGACTAGCGGCTTACCAAGAGACCCAGTACTTC
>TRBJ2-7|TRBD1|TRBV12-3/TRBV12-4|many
CASRDRVGYEQYF
TGTGCCAGCAGGGACAGGGTCGGCTACGAGCAGTACTTC
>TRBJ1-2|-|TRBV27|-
CASSLATGVNYGYTF
TGTGCCAGCAGTCTGGCGACCGGGGTCAACTATGGCTACACCTTC
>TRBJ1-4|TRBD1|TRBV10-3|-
CAISRQGTNEKPFF
TGTGCCATCAGTAGACAGGGAACGAATGAAAAACCGTTTTTT
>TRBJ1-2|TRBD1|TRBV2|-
CASSDMDRVNYGYTF
TGTGCCAGCAGCGACATGGACAGGGTTAACTATGGCTACACCTTC
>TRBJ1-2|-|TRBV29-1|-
CSVDKDYGYTF
TGCAGCGTTGACAAAGACTATGGCTACACCTTC
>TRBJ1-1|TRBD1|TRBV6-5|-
CASSYSPHRGPEAFF
TGTGCCAGCAGTTACTCGCCGCACAGGGGACCTGAAGCTTTCTTT
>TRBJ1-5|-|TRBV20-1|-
CSALPDSNQPQHF
TGCAGTGCCCTACCCGATAGCAATCAGCCCCAGCATTTT